The rows below give T cell receptor beta chains drawn from one sample of a study of cytomegalovirus exposure and HLA in healthy donors. Data came from immunoSEQ multiplex PCR; TCRdb stores just in-frame clones and leaves some out. The data show some 190,000 clones, about 80% seen once. The sample comprised PBMCs. These receptors were taken from a woman aged 25-40 years in good health and CMV-seropositive. Both conserved end residues are part of each CDR3. Size is omitted from some rows. Given values are once, few, many or a class for expanded clones.

j_gene: TRBJ2-3; abundance: -; v_gene: TRBV6-6; CDR3aa: CASSSGDSHADTQYF
j_gene: TRBJ2-3; abundance: -; v_gene: TRBV7-8; CDR3aa: CASSLAAAGTDTQYF
j_gene: TRBJ2-7; abundance: -; v_gene: TRBV2; CDR3aa: CASSEGLPLTSYEQYF
j_gene: TRBJ2-7; abundance: -; v_gene: TRBV11-2; CDR3aa: CASSLGAGYSYEQYF
j_gene: TRBJ2-5; abundance: -; v_gene: TRBV6-1; CDR3aa: CASSGQRSQETQYF
j_gene: TRBJ1-4; abundance: -; v_gene: TRBV7-8; CDR3aa: CASSPRQGEDEKLFF
j_gene: TRBJ2-3; abundance: -; v_gene: TRBV7-8; CDR3aa: CASSLARSTDTQYF
j_gene: TRBJ1-2; abundance: -; v_gene: TRBV5-4; CDR3aa: CASSPLGRFGAYGYTF
j_gene: TRBJ1-2; abundance: -; v_gene: TRBV4-1; CDR3aa: CASSQDAGNYGYTF
j_gene: TRBJ2-3; abundance: -; v_gene: TRBV5-1; CDR3aa: CASSLDSGRAQDTQYF
j_gene: TRBJ2-3; abundance: few; v_gene: TRBV5-5; CDR3aa: CASSFGAGSGSGDTQYF
j_gene: TRBJ1-2; abundance: -; v_gene: TRBV7-9; CDR3aa: CASSLHRDRAYGYTF
j_gene: TRBJ1-1; abundance: -; v_gene: TRBV19; CDR3aa: CASSIAGVTEAFF
j_gene: TRBJ1-1; abundance: few; v_gene: TRBV14; CDR3aa: CASSQAMVGHPRRTEAFF
j_gene: TRBJ2-1; abundance: -; v_gene: TRBV5-8; CDR3aa: CASSSLGGSSYNEQFF
j_gene: TRBJ1-5; abundance: -; v_gene: TRBV7-9; CDR3aa: CASSPGQGYQPQHF
j_gene: TRBJ2-1; abundance: few; v_gene: TRBV2; CDR3aa: CASIGTKPYNEQFF
j_gene: TRBJ2-1; abundance: few; v_gene: TRBV28; CDR3aa: CASSPRDRVYNEQFF
j_gene: TRBJ1-2; abundance: -; v_gene: TRBV18; CDR3aa: CASSPLRDRGGYTF
j_gene: TRBJ1-1; abundance: -; v_gene: TRBV19; CDR3aa: CASSLGQLREAFF
j_gene: TRBJ2-2; abundance: -; v_gene: TRBV6-1; CDR3aa: CASSPSTDTGELFF
j_gene: TRBJ2-5; abundance: -; v_gene: TRBV9; CDR3aa: CASSVGRGRETQYF
j_gene: TRBJ2-3; abundance: few; v_gene: TRBV15; CDR3aa: CATSRTPALAGGADTQYF
j_gene: TRBJ1-1; abundance: -; v_gene: TRBV6-5; CDR3aa: CASSPRQGYTEAFF
j_gene: TRBJ1-5; abundance: -; v_gene: TRBV2; CDR3aa: CASRGQGNQPQHF
j_gene: TRBJ2-7; abundance: -; v_gene: TRBV11-2; CDR3aa: CASSLGPGLRYEQYF
j_gene: TRBJ1-2; abundance: few; v_gene: TRBV11-2; CDR3aa: CASSSWEGQGANYGYTF
j_gene: TRBJ1-4; abundance: -; v_gene: TRBV19; CDR3aa: CASQKGGQAREKLFF
j_gene: TRBJ1-2; abundance: -; v_gene: TRBV19; CDR3aa: CASSILDGYTF
j_gene: TRBJ1-5; abundance: -; v_gene: TRBV6-4; CDR3aa: CASSEHGTSGNQPQHF
j_gene: TRBJ1-2; abundance: -; v_gene: TRBV4-1; CDR3aa: CASSRPGGWDGYTF
j_gene: TRBJ2-1; abundance: few; v_gene: TRBV11-2; CDR3aa: CASSLVLLRYNEQFF
j_gene: TRBJ1-1; abundance: -; v_gene: TRBV6-6; CDR3aa: CASGERKSTEAFF
j_gene: TRBJ2-7; abundance: -; v_gene: TRBV7-2; CDR3aa: CASSLIGGYEQYF
j_gene: TRBJ2-1; abundance: few; v_gene: TRBV28; CDR3aa: CASSLYNEQFF
j_gene: TRBJ2-2; abundance: -; v_gene: TRBV11-3; CDR3aa: CASGAWDLSNTGELFF